The 30 T cell receptor beta chains below come from one sample, sequenced in a study of cytomegalovirus exposure and HLA in healthy donors (dated by TCRdb to about 2017). Libraries were built with the immunoSEQ multiplex PCR assay. TCRdb's version of the immuneACCESS table is confined to in-frame rearrangements and falls short of the full clone set. An unresolved V gene accounts for under half of the shortfall where checked; the remainder is of unknown origin. A total of some 78,000 clones appear in this sample, 90% to 96% of them only once. About 1.5% of the sample lies in the top ten. Sequencing was performed on PBMCs. Receptors were obtained from a man between 18 and 29 years old in good health and CMV-seropositive.

V gene TRBV6-5 combines with J gene TRBJ2-4; the match to TRBD1 covers 8 bases. This CDR3 contains 13 residues. Germline CDR1 and CDR2: MNHEY and SVGAGI. V was clipped by 3 bases and J by 15 bases; unmatched bases: 10. Written as DNA, the CDR3 is TGTGCCAGCAGTTATTCCTCTAGACAGGGGTGGTACTTC. Its protein product is CASSYSSRQGWYF.

This clone was detected only once. The chain employs TRBV5-1 and TRBJ1-1; weak D call: TRBD1 (5 bases). The CDR3 length is 14 residues. With 1 base removed from V and 1 base from J, the gap between germline ends came to 8 bases. Looked up from germline, CDR1 is SGHRS and CDR2 is YFSETQ. Written as DNA, the CDR3 is TGCGCCAGCAGCTTGAGGGGATGGAACACTGAAGCTTTCTTT. Amino acid sequence: CASSLRGWNTEAFF.

The V gene is TRBV9, the J gene TRBJ1-1; 8 bases line up with TRBD1. CDR3 length: 14 amino acids. Trimming removed 4 bases from V and 5 bases from J; junction bases left unmatched: 7. Germline V gene sequence: CDR1 SGDLS, CDR2 YYNGEE. The CDR3 is CASSLTGGVTEAFF. CDR3 sequence (DNA): TGTGCCAGCAGCCTTACAGGGGGAGTGACTGAAGCTTTCTTT.

V usage is TRBV13 and J usage is TRBJ1-2, with TRBD1 as a possible D gene (6 bases). Germline CDR1 reads PRHDT; CDR2 reads FYEKMQ (reference sequence). Between the trimmed V and J ends, which lost 6 bases and 1 base, there was a span of 12 bases. The CDR3 contains 14 residues. CDR3: CASRAPQGNYGYTF. CDR3 bases: TGTGCCAGCAGAGCACCACAGGGTAACTATGGCTACACCTTC.

The genes are TRBV29-1 and TRBJ1-4; no firm D call. Germline assignment: CDR1 SQVTM and CDR2 ANQGSEA. The CDR3 loop spans 11 amino acids. The V end was cut by 7 bases, the J end by 7 bases, with 10 bases between. This CDR3 is CSAPLGEKLFF. In nucleotides, the CDR3 is TGCAGCGCTCCACTCGGTGAAAAACTGTTTTTT.

The CDR3 spells CASSLTGEQYF. The CDR3 DNA follows: TGTGCCAGCAGCCTTACCGGGGAGCAGTACTTC. The rearrangement joins TRBV7-9 to TRBJ2-7; no firm D call. V dropped 5 bases and J dropped 7 bases, with 9 bases sitting between them. There are 11 residues in the CDR3. Germline loops: CDR1 SEHNR, CDR2 FQNEAQ (reference sequence).

Regarding this clone: Additional DNA sequences in this sample encode the identical CDR3. The chain employs TRBV6-5 and TRBJ2-3, with 9 bases aligning to TRBD2. This CDR3 contains 15 residues. Germline V gene sequence: CDR1 MNHEY, CDR2 SVGAGI. Trimming cost V 4 bases and J 3 bases; bases outside gene matches: 5. The CDR3 spells CASSLAGGSTDTQYF. CDR3 sequence (DNA): TGTGCCAGCAGTTTGGCGGGAGGGTCGACAGATACGCAGTATTTT.

The chain couples TRBV15 to TRBJ2-7; D is perhaps TRBD1 (5 bases). CDR3 length: 15 residues. Germline CDR1 LNHNV, CDR2 YYDKDF (reference sequence). The V and J ends lost 1 base and 2 bases respectively, with 12 bases between them. In DNA form, the CDR3 reads TGTGCCACCAGCAGAGGGGCAGGGAATACCTACGAGCAGTACTTC. Translation: CATSRGAGNTYEQYF.

The count of this clone is one. The CDR3, as DNA: TGTGCCAGCTCCGGGGGATCCTACGAGCAGTACTTC. As protein: CASSGGSYEQYF. V usage is TRBV5-6 and J usage is TRBJ2-7; D is perhaps TRBD2 (6 bases). V was shortened by 7 bases and J by 1 base, with 9 bases between the two germline ends. The V gene's germline CDR1 is SGHDT and CDR2 YYEEEE. The CDR3 has 12 amino acids. Full variable domain (missing parts from reference TRBV5-6 and TRBJ2-7): DAGVTQSPTHLIKTRGQQVTLRCSPKSGHDTVSWYQQALGQGPQFIFQYYEEEERQRGNFPDRFSGHQFPNYSSELNVNALLLGDSALYLCASSGGSYEQYFGPGTRLTVT.

The chain has TRBV11-2 and TRBJ2-1; 8 bases match TRBD2. Germline CDR1 SGHAT, CDR2 FQNNGV. Losses at the gene ends were 3 bases for V and 3 bases for J; bases not matched to a gene: 4. The CDR3 runs 15 residues. This CDR3 reads CASSFRGLVYNEQFF. The DNA of the CDR3 is TGTGCCAGCAGCTTCCGGGGACTAGTCTACAATGAGCAGTTCTTC.

V gene TRBV11-3 combines with J gene TRBJ2-1; D perhaps matches TRBD2 (5 bases). Germline V gene lookup returns CDR1 SGHNT and CDR2 YENEEA. The CDR3 contains 15 residues. Trimming pared 3 bases from V and 0 bases from J, leaving 9 bases between. CDR3 DNA sequence: TGTGCCAGCAGCTTGGGAGCGGTCTCCTACAATGAGCAGTTCTTC. Translating gives CASSLGAVSYNEQFF.

This clone was seen once. V and J are TRBV29-1 and TRBJ2-7; perhaps TRBD1 as D (6 bases). The CDR3 extends over 13 amino acids. Per the germline V gene, CDR1 is SQVTM and CDR2 is ANQGSEA. Trimming cost V 1 base and J 6 bases, with 13 bases left between them. The CDR3 sequence: CSVEVNRVGEQYF. CDR3 bases: TGCAGCGTTGAAGTTAACAGGGTCGGCGAGCAGTACTTC.

The V and J genes are TRBV6-1 and TRBJ2-6; D not resolved. The germline V gene has CDR1 MNHNS and CDR2 SASEGT. The length of the CDR3 is 15 residues. V lost 8 bases, J lost 0 bases, and 11 bases lay in between. This CDR3 reads CASDEAPSGANVLTF. The CDR3 nucleotides are TGTGCCAGCGATGAGGCTCCCTCTGGGGCCAACGTCCTGACTTTC.

Turning to this clone: Because the CDR3's place on the DNA is in doubt, the DNA is left out and the CDR3 is given as listed by TCRdb. J is TRBJ1-2 and V is TRBV10-3; the D call TRBD1 from the table was never checked on the DNA. The CDR3 spans 13 amino acids, including both terminal residues. The germline CDR1 and CDR2 sequences are ENHRY and SYGVKD. The CDR3 loop is CAIFLAVIYGYTF.

The chain joins TRBV6-5 to TRBJ2-7; 7 positions match TRBD1. J lost 6 bases, V lost 5 bases, and 4 bases had no gene match. CDR1 is MNHEY, CDR2 SVGAGI, per germline. The CDR3 loop spans 12 amino acids. CDR3 region: CASSRTGSEQYF. Here the CDR3 DNA reads TGTGCCAGCAGTAGGACAGGATCCGAGCAGTACTTC.

The gene calls are TRBV7-9 and TRBJ2-5; D gene unclear. This CDR3 spans 15 amino acids. Germline V CDR1 and CDR2: SEHNR, FQNEAQ (reference sequence). V shed 1 base and J shed 5 bases, with 14 bases lying between them. The CDR3 coding sequence is TGTGCCAGCAGCTTAGACGGCGTGGTCGGGGAGACCCAGTACTTC. This gives the protein CASSLDGVVGETQYF.

V gene TRBV5-5 combines with J gene TRBJ2-7; 8 positions agree with TRBD2. V lost 4 bases to trimming and J lost 0 bases; unmatched junction nucleotides: 15. CDR1 is SGHKS and CDR2 is YYEKEE in the germline V gene (reference sequence). The CDR3 totals 18 residues. The CDR3 DNA reads as TGTGCCAGCAGCCTACGGACTTCCGCGGGAGGATCCTCCTACGAGCAGTACTTC. This sequence encodes CASSLRTSAGGSSYEQYF. The full variable domain, completed using reference TRBV5-5 and TRBJ2-7, is DAGVTQSPTHLIKTRGQQVTLRCSPISGHKSVSWYQQVLGQGPQFIFQYYEKEERGRGNFPDRFSARQFPNYSSELNVNALLLGDSALYLCASSLRTSAGGSSYEQYFGPGTRLTVT.

The chain is built from TRBV5-4 and TRBJ1-2, with D perhaps matching TRBD1 (5 bases). The length of the CDR3 is 13 residues. Germline V CDR1 and CDR2: SGHNT, YYREEE (reference sequence). The ends were cut back, 4 bases at V and 3 bases at J, with 10 bases in the middle. CDR3 sequence: CASSPPGDYGYTF. In DNA form, the CDR3 reads TGTGCCAGCAGCCCGCCGGGGGACTATGGCTACACCTTC.

This sequence joins TRBV5-1 and TRBJ2-3; a weak D match, TRBD1 (6 bases). The CDR3 sequence is 14 residues long. Germline loops: CDR1 SGHRS, CDR2 YFSETQ. V was trimmed by 1 base and J by 1 base, leaving 7 bases between them. This chain's CDR3 is CASSLNRGTDTQYF. For the CDR3, the DNA is TGCGCCAGCAGCTTGAACAGGGGCACAGATACGCAGTATTTT.

The gene calls are TRBV5-1 and TRBJ2-1, with 11 bases matching TRBD2. The V segment lost 0 bases and the J segment 5 bases; nucleotides outside the gene matches: 4. The CDR3 runs to 16 residues. Per the germline V gene, CDR1 is SGHRS and CDR2 is YFSETQ. The CDR3 DNA reads TGCGCCAGCAGCTTGGGGACTAGCGGGTACCACAATGAGCAGTTCTTC. It codes for CASSLGTSGYHNEQFF.

The V call is TRBV5-6, the J call TRBJ2-7; D may be TRBD1 (5 bases). Germline values: CDR1 SGHDT, CDR2 YYEEEE. There are 14 residues in the CDR3. V gave up 3 bases and J gave up 5 bases, with 15 bases separating them. CDR3 loop: CASSSGRSLDEQYF. The CDR3 DNA reads as TGTGCCAGCAGCTCAGGGCGGAGTCTGGACGAGCAGTACTTC.

The rearrangement joins TRBV9 to TRBJ2-3; 10 positions match TRBD2. Trimming removed 0 bases from V and 4 bases from J; junction bases left unmatched: 14. Per the germline V gene, CDR1 is SGDLS and CDR2 is YYNGEE. CDR3 length: 19 residues. CDR3 amino acids: CASSVGLAGVLGRADTQYF. CDR3 nucleotides: TGTGCCAGCAGCGTAGGGCTAGCGGGAGTACTGGGGAGAGCAGATACGCAGTATTTT.

The chain uses TRBV5-1 and TRBJ1-1; D gene unclear. This CDR3 comprises 14 residues. Trimming left V 4 bases short and J 3 bases short, with 13 bases between. The germline CDR1 and CDR2 sequences are SGHRS and YFSETQ. CDR3 loop: CASSPRGSHTEAFF. The CDR3 DNA follows: TGCGCCAGCAGCCCCCGGGGTAGTCACACTGAAGCTTTCTTT.

The chain has TRBV7-2 and TRBJ1-2, with 9 bases matching TRBD1. Germline V gene lookup returns CDR1 SGHTA and CDR2 FQGNSA. Trimming removed 5 bases from V and 2 bases from J; junction bases left unmatched: 15. The CDR3 covers 18 residues. CDR3 sequence reads: CASSRQPFPGQGNYGYTF. CDR3 sequence (DNA): TGTGCCAGCAGCCGACAGCCATTTCCGGGACAGGGAAACTATGGCTACACCTTC.

The chain has TRBV28 and TRBJ2-7; D not certain. With 5 bases removed from V and 1 base from J, the gap between germline ends came to 9 bases. Germline V CDR1 and CDR2: MDHEN, SYDVKM. The CDR3 sequence is 13 residues long. This CDR3 is CASSPTGSYEQYF. Written as DNA, the CDR3 is TGTGCCAGCAGTCCCACCGGGTCCTACGAGCAGTACTTC.

This chain connects TRBV10-3 to TRBJ1-2; a possible D gene is TRBD1 (5 bases). This CDR3 spans 13 amino acids. Germline CDR1 ENHRY, CDR2 SYGVKD. With 4 bases removed from V and 7 bases from J, the gap between germline ends came to 13 bases. For the CDR3, the DNA is TGTGCCATCAGTGCGGGCCAGGGTGGTGGCTACACCTTC. This gives the protein CAISAGQGGGYTF.

The chain carries TRBV19 and TRBJ1-1; D ambiguous. This CDR3 has 13 amino acids. Per the germline V gene, CDR1 is LNHDA and CDR2 is SQIVND (reference sequence). V lost 4 bases to trimming and J lost 1 base, with 7 bases between them. This CDR3 is CASSSTANTEAFF. CDR3 sequence (DNA): TGTGCCAGTAGTAGCACAGCGAACACTGAAGCTTTCTTT.

This chain links TRBV5-8 with TRBJ2-3; D is perhaps TRBD1 (5 bases). The V end lost 0 bases, the J end lost 0 bases, and 11 bases lay between the germline ends. The CDR3 extends over 16 amino acids. Germline values: CDR1 SGHTS, CDR2 YDEGEE. The CDR3 here is CASSLGTTTSTDTQYF. As DNA, the CDR3 is TGTGCCAGCAGCTTGGGGACAACCACTAGCACAGATACGCAGTATTTT.

This chain links TRBV2 with TRBJ2-7, with D perhaps matching TRBD2 (6 bases). Looked up from germline, CDR1 is SNHLY and CDR2 is FYNNEI. There are 13 residues in the CDR3. Trimming took 7 bases from V and 0 from J, leaving 10 bases between them. Written as DNA, the CDR3 is TGTGCCAGCAATCTAGCGAGCTCCTACGAGCAGTACTTC. Amino acid sequence: CASNLASSYEQYF. Full variable domain (outside the CDR3, taken from reference TRBV2 and TRBJ2-7): EPEVTQTPSHQVTQMGQEVILRCVPISNHLYFYWYRQILGQKVEFLVSFYNNEISEKSEIFDDQFSVERPDGSNFTLKIRSTKLEDSAMYFCASNLASSYEQYFGPGTRLTVT.

This CDR3 is CASSQGDYGTEAFF. The CDR3 DNA reads TGTGCCAGCAGTCAAGGAGACTATGGCACTGAAGCTTTCTTT. The V call is TRBV28, the J call TRBJ1-1; D unresolved. Germline V gene lookup returns CDR1 MDHEN and CDR2 SYDVKM. CDR3 length: 14 amino acids. V lost 5 bases to trimming and J lost 4 bases, with 14 bases between them.